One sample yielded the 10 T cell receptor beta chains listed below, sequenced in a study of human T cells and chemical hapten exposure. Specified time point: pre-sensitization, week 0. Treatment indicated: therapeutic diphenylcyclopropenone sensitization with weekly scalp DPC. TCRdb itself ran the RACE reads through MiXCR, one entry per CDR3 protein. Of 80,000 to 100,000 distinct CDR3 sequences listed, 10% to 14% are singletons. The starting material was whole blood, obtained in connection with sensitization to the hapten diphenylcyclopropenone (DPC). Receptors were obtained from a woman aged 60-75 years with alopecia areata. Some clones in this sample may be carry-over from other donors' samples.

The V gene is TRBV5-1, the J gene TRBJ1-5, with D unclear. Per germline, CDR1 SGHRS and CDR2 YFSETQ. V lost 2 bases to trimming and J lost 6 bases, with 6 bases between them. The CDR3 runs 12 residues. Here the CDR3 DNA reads TGCGCCAGCAGCTTACGGACTCAGCCCCAGCATTTT. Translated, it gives CASSLRTQPQHF.

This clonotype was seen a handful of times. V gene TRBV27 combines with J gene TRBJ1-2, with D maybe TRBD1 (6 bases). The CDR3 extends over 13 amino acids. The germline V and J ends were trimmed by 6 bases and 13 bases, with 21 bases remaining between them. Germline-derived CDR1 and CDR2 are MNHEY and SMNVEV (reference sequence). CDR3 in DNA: TGTGCCAGCAGAACGGGACAACACTCAACGCCCACCTTC. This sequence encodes CASRTGQHSTPTF.

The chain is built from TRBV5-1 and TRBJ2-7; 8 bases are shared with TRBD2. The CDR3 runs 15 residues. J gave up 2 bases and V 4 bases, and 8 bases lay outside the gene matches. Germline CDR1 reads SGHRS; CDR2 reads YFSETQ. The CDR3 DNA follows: TGCGCCAGCAGCCGACTCGCGGGGGGTACCTACGAGCAGTACTTC. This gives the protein CASSRLAGGTYEQYF.

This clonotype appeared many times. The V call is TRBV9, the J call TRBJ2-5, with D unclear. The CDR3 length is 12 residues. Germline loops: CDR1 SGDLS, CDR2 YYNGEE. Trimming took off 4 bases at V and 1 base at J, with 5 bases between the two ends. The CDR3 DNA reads TGTGCCAGCAGCAGTATCCAAGAGACCCAGTACTTC. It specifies CASSSIQETQYF.

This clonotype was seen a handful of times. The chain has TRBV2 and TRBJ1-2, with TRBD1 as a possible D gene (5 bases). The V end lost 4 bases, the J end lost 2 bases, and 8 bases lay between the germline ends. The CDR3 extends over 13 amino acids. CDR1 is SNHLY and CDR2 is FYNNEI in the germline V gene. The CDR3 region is CASSGGINYGYTF. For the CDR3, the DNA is TGTGCCAGCAGTGGGGGCATAAACTATGGCTACACCTTC. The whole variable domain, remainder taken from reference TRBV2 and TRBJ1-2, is EPEVTQTPSHQVTQMGQEVILRCVPISNHLYFYWYRQILGQKVEFLVSFYNNEISEKSEIFDDQFSVERPDGSNFTLKIRSTKLEDSAMYFCASSGGINYGYTFGSGTRLTVV.

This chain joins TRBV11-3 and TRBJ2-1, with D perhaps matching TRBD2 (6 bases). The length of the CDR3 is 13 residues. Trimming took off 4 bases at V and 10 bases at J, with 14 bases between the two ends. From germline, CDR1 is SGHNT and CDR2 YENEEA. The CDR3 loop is CASSSGDGLEQFF. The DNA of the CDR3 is TGTGCCAGCAGCTCGGGGGACGGGTTGGAGCAGTTCTTC.

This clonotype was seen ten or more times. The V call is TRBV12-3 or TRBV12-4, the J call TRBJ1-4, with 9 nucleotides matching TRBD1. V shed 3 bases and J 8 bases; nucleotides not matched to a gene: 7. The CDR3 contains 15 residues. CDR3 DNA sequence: TGTGCCAGCAGTTTTATGGGACAGGGCGACGAAAAACTGTTTTTT. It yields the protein CASSFMGQGDEKLFF.

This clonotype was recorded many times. The DNA of the CDR3 is TGTGCCAGCATTTCGACTAGCGGGGTTGATACGCAGTATTTT. Encoded protein: CASISTSGVDTQYF. The chain joins TRBV25-1 to TRBJ2-3; 11 nucleotides match TRBD2. V shed 7 bases, J shed 6 bases, and the junction held 6 bases outside the gene matches. Germline-derived CDR1 and CDR2 are MGHDK and SYGVNS. This CDR3 contains 14 residues.

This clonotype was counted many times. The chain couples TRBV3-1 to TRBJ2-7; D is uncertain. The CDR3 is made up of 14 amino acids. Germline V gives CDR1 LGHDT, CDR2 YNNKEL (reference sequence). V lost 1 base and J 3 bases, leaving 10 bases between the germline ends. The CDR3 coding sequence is TGTGCCAGCAGCCAAGGGCAAGGCTTCTACGAGCAGTACTTC. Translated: CASSQGQGFYEQYF.

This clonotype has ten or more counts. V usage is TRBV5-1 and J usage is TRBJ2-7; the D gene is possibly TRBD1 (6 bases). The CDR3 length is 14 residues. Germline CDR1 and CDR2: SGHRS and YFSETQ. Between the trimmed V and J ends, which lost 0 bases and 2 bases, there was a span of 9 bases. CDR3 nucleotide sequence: TGCGCCAGCAGCTTGGCCGACAGGCCCTACGAGCAGTACTTC. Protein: CASSLADRPYEQYF.